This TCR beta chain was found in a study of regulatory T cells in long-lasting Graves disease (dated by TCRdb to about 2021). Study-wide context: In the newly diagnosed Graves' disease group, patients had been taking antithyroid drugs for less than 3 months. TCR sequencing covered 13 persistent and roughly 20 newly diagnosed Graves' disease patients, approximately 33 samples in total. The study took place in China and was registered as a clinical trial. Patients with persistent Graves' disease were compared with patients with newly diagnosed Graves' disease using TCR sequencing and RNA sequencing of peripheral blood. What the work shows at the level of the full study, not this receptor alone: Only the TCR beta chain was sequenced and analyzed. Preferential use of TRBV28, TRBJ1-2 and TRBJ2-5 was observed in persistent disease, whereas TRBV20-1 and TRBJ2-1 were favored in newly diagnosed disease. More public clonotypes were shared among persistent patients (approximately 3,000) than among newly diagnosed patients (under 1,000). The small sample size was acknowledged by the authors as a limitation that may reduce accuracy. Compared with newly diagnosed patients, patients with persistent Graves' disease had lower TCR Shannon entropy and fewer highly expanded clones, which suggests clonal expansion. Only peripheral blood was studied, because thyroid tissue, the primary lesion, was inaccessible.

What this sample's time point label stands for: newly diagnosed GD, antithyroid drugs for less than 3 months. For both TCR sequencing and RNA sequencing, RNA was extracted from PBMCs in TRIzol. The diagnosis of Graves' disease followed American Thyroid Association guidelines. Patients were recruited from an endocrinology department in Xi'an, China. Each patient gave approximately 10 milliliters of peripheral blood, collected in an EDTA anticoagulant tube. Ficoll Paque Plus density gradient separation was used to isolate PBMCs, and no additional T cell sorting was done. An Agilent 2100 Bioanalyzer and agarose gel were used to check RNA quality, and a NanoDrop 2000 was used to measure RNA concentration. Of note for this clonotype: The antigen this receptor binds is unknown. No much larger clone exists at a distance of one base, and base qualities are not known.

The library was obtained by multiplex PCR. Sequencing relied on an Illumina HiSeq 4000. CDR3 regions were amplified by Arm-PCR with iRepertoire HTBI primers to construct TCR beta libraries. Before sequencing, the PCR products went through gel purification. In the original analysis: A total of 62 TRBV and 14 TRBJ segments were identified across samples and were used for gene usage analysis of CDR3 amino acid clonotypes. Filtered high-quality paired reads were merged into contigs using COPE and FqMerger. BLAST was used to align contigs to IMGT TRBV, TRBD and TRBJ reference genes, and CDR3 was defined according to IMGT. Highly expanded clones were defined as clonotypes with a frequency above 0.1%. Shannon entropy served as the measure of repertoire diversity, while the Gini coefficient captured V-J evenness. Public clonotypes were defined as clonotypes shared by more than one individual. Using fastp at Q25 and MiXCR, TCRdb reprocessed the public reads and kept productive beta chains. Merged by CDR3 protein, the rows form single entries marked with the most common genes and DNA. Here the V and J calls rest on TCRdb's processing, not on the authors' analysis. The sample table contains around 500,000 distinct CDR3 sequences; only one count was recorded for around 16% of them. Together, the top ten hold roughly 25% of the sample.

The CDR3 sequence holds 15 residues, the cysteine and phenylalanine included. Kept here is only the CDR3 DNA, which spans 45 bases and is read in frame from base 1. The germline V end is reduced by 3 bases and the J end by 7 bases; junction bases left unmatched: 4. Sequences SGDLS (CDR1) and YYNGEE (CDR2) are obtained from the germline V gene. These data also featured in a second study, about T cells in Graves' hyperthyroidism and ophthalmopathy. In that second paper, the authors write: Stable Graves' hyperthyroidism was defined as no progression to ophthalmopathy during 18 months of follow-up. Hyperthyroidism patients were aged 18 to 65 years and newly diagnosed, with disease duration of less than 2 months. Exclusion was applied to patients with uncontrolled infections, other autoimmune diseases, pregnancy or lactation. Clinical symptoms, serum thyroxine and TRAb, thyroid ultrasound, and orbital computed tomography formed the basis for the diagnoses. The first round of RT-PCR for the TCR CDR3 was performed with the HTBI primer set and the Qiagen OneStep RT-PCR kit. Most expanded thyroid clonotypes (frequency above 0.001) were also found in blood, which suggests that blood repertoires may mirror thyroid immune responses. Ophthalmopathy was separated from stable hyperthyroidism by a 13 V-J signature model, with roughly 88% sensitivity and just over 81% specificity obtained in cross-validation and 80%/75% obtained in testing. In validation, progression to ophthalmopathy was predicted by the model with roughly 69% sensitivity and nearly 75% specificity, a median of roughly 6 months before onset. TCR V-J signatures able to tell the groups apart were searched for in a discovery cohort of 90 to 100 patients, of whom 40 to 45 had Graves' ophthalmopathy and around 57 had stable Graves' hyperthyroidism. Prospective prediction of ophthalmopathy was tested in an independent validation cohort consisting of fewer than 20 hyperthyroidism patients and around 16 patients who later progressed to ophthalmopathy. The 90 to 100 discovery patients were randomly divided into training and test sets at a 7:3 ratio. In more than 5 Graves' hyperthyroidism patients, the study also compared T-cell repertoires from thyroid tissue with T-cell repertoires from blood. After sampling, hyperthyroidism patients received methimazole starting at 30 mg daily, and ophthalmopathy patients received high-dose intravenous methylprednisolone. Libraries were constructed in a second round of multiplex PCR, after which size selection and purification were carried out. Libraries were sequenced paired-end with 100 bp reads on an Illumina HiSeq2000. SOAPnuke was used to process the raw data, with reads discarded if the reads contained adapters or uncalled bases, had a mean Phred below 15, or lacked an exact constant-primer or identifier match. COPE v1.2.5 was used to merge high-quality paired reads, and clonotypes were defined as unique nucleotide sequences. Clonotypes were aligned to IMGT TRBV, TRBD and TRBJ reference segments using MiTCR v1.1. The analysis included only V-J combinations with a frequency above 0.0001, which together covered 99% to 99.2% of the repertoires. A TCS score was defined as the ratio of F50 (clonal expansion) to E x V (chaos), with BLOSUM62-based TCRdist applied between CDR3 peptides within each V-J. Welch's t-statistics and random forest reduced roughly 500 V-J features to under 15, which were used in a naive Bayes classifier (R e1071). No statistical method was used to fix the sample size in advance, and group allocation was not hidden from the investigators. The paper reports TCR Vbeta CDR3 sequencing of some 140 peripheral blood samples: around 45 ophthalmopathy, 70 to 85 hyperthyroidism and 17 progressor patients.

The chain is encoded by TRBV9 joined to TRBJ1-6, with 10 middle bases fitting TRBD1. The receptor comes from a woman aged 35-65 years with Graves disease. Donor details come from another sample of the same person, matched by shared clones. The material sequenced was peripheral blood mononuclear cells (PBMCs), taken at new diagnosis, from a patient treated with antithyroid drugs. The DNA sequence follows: TGTGCCAGCAGCGGCTGGGGACAGGGGAATTCACCCCTCCACTTT. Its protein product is CASSGWGQGNSPLHF.